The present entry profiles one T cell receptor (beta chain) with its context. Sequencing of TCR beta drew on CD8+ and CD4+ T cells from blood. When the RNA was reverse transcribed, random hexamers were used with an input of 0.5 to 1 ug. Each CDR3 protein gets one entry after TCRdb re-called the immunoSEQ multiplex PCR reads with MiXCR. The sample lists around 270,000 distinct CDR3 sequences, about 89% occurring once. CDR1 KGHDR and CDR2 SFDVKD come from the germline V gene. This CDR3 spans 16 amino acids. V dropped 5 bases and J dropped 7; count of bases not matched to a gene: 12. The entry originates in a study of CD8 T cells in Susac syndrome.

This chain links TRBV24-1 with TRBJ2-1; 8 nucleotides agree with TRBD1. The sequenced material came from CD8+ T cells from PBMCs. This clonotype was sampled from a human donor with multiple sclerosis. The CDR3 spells CATSGYQDRVNNEQFF. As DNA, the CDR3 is TGTGCCACCAGTGGTTACCAGGACAGGGTCAATAATGAGCAGTTCTTC.